This T cell receptor beta chain was obtained from a study of CD8 T cells in Susac syndrome. RNA amounts of roughly 0.5 to 1 ug underwent reverse transcription with random hexamers. TCRdb redid the calling of the immunoSEQ multiplex PCR reads with MiXCR, one entry per CDR3 protein. Of roughly 190,000 distinct CDR3 sequences listed, approximately 95% are singletons. The CDR3 consists of 13 residues. The germline V gene encodes CDR1 SQVTM and CDR2 ANQGSEA. After removal of 7 bases from V and 8 bases from J, the junction contained 4 bases not matched to a gene. Study conclusions and caveats: In total CD8+ repertoires, around 15 Susac-specific public clones were detected, and CD8+ TEMRA repertoires contained roughly five. An acknowledgment was made by the study that its TCR sequencing and HLA analysis involved relatively few individuals.

A note on this clonotype: Its antigen is still unknown.

CD8+ and CD4+ T cells from blood underwent TCR beta sequencing. TEMRA cells were FACS-enriched, and CD8+ and CD4+ T cells were isolated negatively. The sequencing input was CD8+ T cells from PBMCs. V usage is TRBV29-1 and J usage is TRBJ2-1; the match to TRBD2 covers 14 bases. The TCR originated in a human donor with Susac syndrome. The CDR3 sequence is CSATSGRADEQFF. CDR3 in DNA: TGCAGCGCGACTAGCGGGAGGGCCGATGAGCAGTTCTTC.